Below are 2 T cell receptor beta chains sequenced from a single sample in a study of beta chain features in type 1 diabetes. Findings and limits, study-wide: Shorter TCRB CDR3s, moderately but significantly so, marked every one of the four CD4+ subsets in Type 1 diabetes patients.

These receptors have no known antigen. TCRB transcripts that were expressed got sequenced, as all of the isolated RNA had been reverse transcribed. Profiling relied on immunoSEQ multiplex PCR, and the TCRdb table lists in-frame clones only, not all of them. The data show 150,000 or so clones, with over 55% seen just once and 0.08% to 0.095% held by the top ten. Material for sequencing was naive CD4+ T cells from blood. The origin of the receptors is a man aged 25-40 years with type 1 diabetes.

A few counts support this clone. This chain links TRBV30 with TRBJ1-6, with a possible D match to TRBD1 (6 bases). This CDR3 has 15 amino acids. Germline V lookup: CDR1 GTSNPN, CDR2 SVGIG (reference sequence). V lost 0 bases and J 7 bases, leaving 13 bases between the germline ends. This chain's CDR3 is CAWSVAGATNSPLHF. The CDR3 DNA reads TGTGCCTGGAGTGTAGCAGGGGCAACAAATTCACCCCTCCACTTT.

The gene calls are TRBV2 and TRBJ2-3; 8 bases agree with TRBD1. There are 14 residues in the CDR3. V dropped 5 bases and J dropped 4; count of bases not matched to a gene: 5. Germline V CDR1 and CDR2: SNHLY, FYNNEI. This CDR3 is CASSKQGDADTQYF. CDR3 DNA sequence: TGTGCCAGCAGTAAACAGGGGGACGCAGATACGCAGTATTTT.